The present entry profiles one T cell receptor beta chain with its context. Its antigen remains undetermined. No base quality information exists; no much larger clone differs at one position. Using the deep immunoSEQ assay, multiplex PCR amplified TCR CDR3 regions from genomic DNA. For each cell subset, the extracted genomic DNA was distributed evenly across all wells of several immunoSEQ 96-well plates, and each plate served as one replicate. For sorted subsets, about 200 ng genomic DNA, equal to 30,000 to 35,000 T cell genomes, was loaded into each replicate PCR. The purified libraries were quantified using a Qubit 3.0 fluorometer, sized with a Bioanalyzer 2100, and then quantified again using the KAPA Library Quantification kit. A separate single-read 150-cycle Illumina NextSeq 550 flow cell was used to sequence each immunoSEQ 96-well plate. The source study handled its data this way. The immunoSEQ output contained only junctional sequences without quality scores, so filtering could not match that applied to full-length reads. To assign V/J genes and CDR3, sequences were annotated against IMGT germline references using PyIR, a Python wrapper for IgBLAST v1.9. Any read was removed if the V/J assignment was weak (E-value above 1e-6), the CDR3 was missing, or the read contained stop codons, out-of-frame junctions, or ambiguous translated residues. V3J clonotypes were defined as sequences sharing an identical inferred V gene, J gene, and CDR3 amino acid sequence. Percentage overlap between repertoires was computed as shared unique clonotypes divided by the size of the smaller repertoire. Richness of each repertoire was evaluated using RTK rarefaction, the Chao1 estimator, and Recon v2.1 estimates of unobserved clonotypes. Generation probabilities were computed with OLGA for all TCRbeta clonotypes obtained by the gDNA method from several donors. Not all clones reach the TCRdb copy of this immuneACCESS table, which keeps in-frame sequences only. Checked studies attribute under half of the gap to unresolved V genes and leave the rest unexplained. V and J calls and clone size are copied from that table; D and trimming were computed from the DNA. This sample is represented by some 2,500,000 clones; around 90% of them were singletons. Together, the top ten hold approximately 0.39% of the sample.

The donors were healthy, HIV-negative adults with no recently reported acute infections or vaccinations. All donors were Caucasian adults living in Nashville, Tennessee, USA. CD4+ T cells were enriched by magnetic negative selection; naive cells were then positively selected on CD45RA, and the negative fraction formed the memory subset. Blood was collected by leukapheresis, and PBMCs were isolated by Ficoll-Histopaque density gradient centrifugation and then cryopreserved in liquid nitrogen vapor phase. Purity and quantity of every magnetically sorted T cell population were checked by analytical flow cytometry. From each sorted fraction, genomic DNA was isolated and quantified by UV absorbance on a Nanodrop 2000c. CDR1 and CDR2 are read off the germline V gene as SGDLS and YYNGEE. Including cysteine and phenylalanine, the CDR3 has 16 amino acids. Only CDR3 DNA is held: 48 bases, read in frame from base 1. Trimming removed 2 bases from V and 2 bases from J, leaving 14 bases between the germline ends.

The data originate from a study of shared clonotypes between healthy human individuals (dated by TCRdb to about 2020). Regarding the research as a whole: A few men and a couple of women, aged 18 to 49 years, made up the cohort. Per donor, three plates each were used for CD4 naive and CD4 memory, two for CD8 naive, and one for CD8 memory. The study deeply sequenced blood TCR repertoires of about five healthy adults to estimate repertoire size and the extent of clonotype sharing between individuals. Libraries were prepared and TCR repertoires were sequenced by different laboratories using diverse techniques, in order to increase sequencing depth and limit assay-specific biases. Leukapheresis yielded between about 0.85 and 10 billion PBMCs per donor.

Study-wide conclusions, independent of this receptor: Sampling was limited to blood, and TCR repertoires in tissue likely differ from TCR repertoires in blood. Higher generation probabilities were observed for clonotypes shared by all four sorted-subset donors than for non-shared clonotypes. Sharing across several donors was observed for around 5% of naive CD4, 3% to 3.5% of naive CD8, about 2.3% of memory CD4, and roughly 0.4% of memory CD8 clonotypes. Pairwise subsampling indicated that sequencing depth was expected to affect the degree of clonotype sharing among donors. Incomplete sequencing was indicated by rarefaction of sorted-subset datasets, despite the large sequencing depth. Larger estimated clonotype richness was generally found for naive subsets than for memory subsets. Because the study included only a small number of donors, the genetic and exposure-history diversity represented was limited.

The TCR originated in a young man in good health. Some clones in this sample may be carry-over from other donors' samples. The chain is assembled from TRBV9 and TRBJ1-3, with a tentative D gene TRBD1 over 5 matching bases. Sequenced material: naive CD4+ T cells from PBMCs. The meaning of the sample's cell subset or site label: CD45RA+ positively selected. This receptor carries the CDR3 CASSVPSGGAGNTIYF. The DNA sequence is TGTGCCAGCAGCGTTCCTTCGGGGGGGGCTGGAAACACCATATATTTT. When the CDR3 is completed using the reference TRBV9 and TRBJ1-3 genes on either side, the full variable domain is DSGVTQTPKHLITATGQRVTLRCSPRSGDLSVYWYQQSLDQGLQFLIQYYNGEERAKGNILERFSAQQFPDLHSELNLSSLELGDSALYFCASSVPSGGAGNTIYFGEGSWLTVV.